These 18 T cell receptor beta chains originate from one sample sequenced in a study of T cell clones after liver transplantation. Measured with immunoSEQ multiplex PCR; TCRdb has only the in-frame clones, and not every one. The repertoire consists of over 14,000 clones, with 92% occurring once and the leading ten covering 40% to 55%. Material: CD8+ T cells from blood, obtained before liver transplant. These receptors all come from a human donor who received a liver transplant.

V gene TRBV28 combines with J gene TRBJ1-1, with 7 bases lining up with TRBD1. V lost 4 bases, J lost 4 bases, and 9 bases stayed unmatched. Germline V gene data show CDR1 as MDHEN and CDR2 as SYDVKM. The CDR3 has 15 residues. The DNA for the CDR3 is TGTGCCAGCAGTTCCCCCCTACAGGGGAGCACTGAAGCTTTCTTT. It is translated as CASSSPLQGSTEAFF.

The genes are TRBV2 and TRBJ2-2; no reliable D call. Germline-derived CDR1 and CDR2 are SNHLY and FYNNEI. The germline V and J ends were trimmed by 5 bases and 4 bases, with 11 bases remaining between them. The CDR3 sequence is 14 residues long. CDR3: CASSNSHGTGELFF. The CDR3 nucleotides are TGTGCCAGCAGTAACTCCCATGGCACCGGGGAGCTGTTTTTT.

The genes are TRBV5-8 and TRBJ1-4, with D possibly matching TRBD1 (6 bases). The CDR3 covers 15 residues. V shed 4 bases and J shed 4 bases, with 14 bases lying between them. Germline-derived CDR1 and CDR2 are SGHTS and YDEGEE. CDR3 loop: CASSRRGDVNEKLFF. CDR3 nucleotide sequence: TGTGCCAGCAGCCGGAGGGGGGATGTTAATGAAAAACTGTTTTTT.

The J gene is TRBJ2-1, the V gene TRBV11-3; 12 positions match TRBD2. Trimming cost V 3 bases and J 10 bases; bases outside gene matches: 7. This CDR3 is 15 amino acids long. Germline CDR1 reads SGHNT; CDR2 reads YENEEA. The CDR3 is CASSFLAGGPTEQFF. In nucleotides, the CDR3 is TGTGCCAGCAGCTTCCTAGCGGGAGGGCCGACGGAGCAGTTCTTC. Using reference TRBV11-3 and TRBJ2-1 for the parts outside the CDR3, the full variable domain is EAGVVQSPRYKIIEKKQPVAFWCNPISGHNTLYWYLQNLGQGPELLIRYENEEAVDDSQLPKDRFSAERLKGVDSTLKIQPAELGDSAVYLCASSFLAGGPTEQFFGPGTRLTVL.

The chain combines TRBV7-8 with TRBJ2-5; D possibly corresponds to TRBD1 (6 bases). Germline lookup yields CDR1 SGHVS and CDR2 FQNEAQ. There are 14 residues in the CDR3. V was pared by 5 bases and J by 5 bases, with 15 bases between. The CDR3 nucleotides read TGTGCCAGCAGCCCGGCCCCAGGGGTGGAGACCCAGTACTTC. Amino acids: CASSPAPGVETQYF.

The rearrangement joins TRBV10-2 to TRBJ2-1; 8 positions match TRBD2. Per the germline V gene, CDR1 is WSHSY and CDR2 is SAAADI. The CDR3 spans 15 residues. Unmatched junction bases numbered 5, after V lost 7 bases and J lost 0 bases. This CDR3 is CASNLAGSSYNEQFF. DNA of the CDR3: TGCGCCAGCAACTTAGCGGGGAGCTCCTACAATGAGCAGTTCTTC.

This chain uses TRBV4-1 with TRBJ2-5, with 9 bases lining up with TRBD2. The trim removed 0 bases at V and 2 bases at J, leaving 7 bases unmatched. CDR3 size: 17 residues. CDR1 is MGHRA, CDR2 YSYEKL, per germline. As DNA, the CDR3 is TGCGCCAGCAGCCAAGAAGCGGTAGCGGGGGATCAAGAGACCCAGTACTTC. Its protein is CASSQEAVAGDQETQYF.

The CDR3 sequence is CASRGGTHYEQYF. CDR3 in DNA: TGTGCCAGCAGAGGGGGGACTCACTACGAGCAGTACTTC. V usage is TRBV6-9 and J usage is TRBJ2-7; D may match TRBD1 or TRBD2 (6 bases each). The CDR3 is made up of 13 amino acids. Germline loops: CDR1 MNHGY, CDR2 SVAAGI. V lost 6 bases and J 3 bases, leaving 12 bases between the germline ends.

This clone was found once. J is TRBJ1-1 and V is TRBV7-9; D is possibly TRBD1 (5 bases). Germline values: CDR1 SEHNR, CDR2 FQNEAQ (reference sequence). V dropped 1 base and J dropped 1 base, with 13 bases sitting between them. The CDR3 runs 16 residues. The CDR3 loop is CASSLGRERGNTEAFF. CDR3 bases: TGTGCCAGCAGCTTAGGTAGGGAAAGGGGGAACACTGAAGCTTTCTTT. Supplemented by reference TRBV7-9 and TRBJ1-1, the full variable domain reads DTGVSQNPRHKITKRGQNVTFRCDPISEHNRLYWYRQTLGQGPEFLTYFQNEAQLEKSRLLSDRFSAERPKGSFSTLEIQRTEQGDSAMYLCASSLGRERGNTEAFFGQGTRLTVV.

This clone appeared a single time. The chain combines TRBV7-6 with TRBJ2-5, with unresolved D. The germline V gene encodes CDR1 SGHVS and CDR2 FNYEAQ. This CDR3 contains 12 residues. Trimming cost V 5 bases and J 5 bases, with 9 bases left between them. DNA for the CDR3: TGTGCCAGCAGCCCACCGCCGGAGACCCAGTACTTC. It is translated as CASSPPPETQYF.

The chain links TRBV9 to TRBJ2-1; tentative D call: TRBD2 (5 bases). The CDR3 totals 17 residues. Trimming shortened V by 0 bases and J by 0 bases, and 13 bases separated the two germline ends. In germline, CDR1 is SGDLS, CDR2 YYNGEE. Here the CDR3 DNA reads TGTGCCAGCAGCGTAGCGAGGACTTCCAGCTCCTACAATGAGCAGTTCTTC. It encodes CASSVARTSSSYNEQFF.

This clone ranks as medium-sized. The rearrangement links TRBV5-1 to TRBJ1-5, with D unclear. Germline V gene data show CDR1 as SGHRS and CDR2 as YFSETQ. Trimming took 4 bases from V and 5 from J, leaving 10 bases between them. The CDR3 covers 13 residues. In nucleotides, the CDR3 is TGCGCCAGCAGCCCGGCCGGGGATCAGCCCCAGCATTTT. It specifies CASSPAGDQPQHF.

The J gene is TRBJ2-3, the V gene TRBV27, with 8 bases that match TRBD2. From germline, CDR1 is MNHEY and CDR2 SMNVEV (reference sequence). The CDR3 has 17 amino acids. The junction had 6 bases not matched to a gene; V was cut back by 1 base and J by 0 bases. Here the CDR3 DNA reads TGTGCCAGCAGTTTATTAAGGCTAGCGGGCAGCACAGATACGCAGTATTTT. Translation: CASSLLRLAGSTDTQYF.

The chain carries TRBV7-9 and TRBJ2-7; 10 bases fit TRBD2. CDR3 size: 15 residues. Trimming at V came to 3 bases and at J to 0 bases, leaving 2 bases not matched to a gene. Per the germline V gene, CDR1 is SEHNR and CDR2 is FQNEAQ (reference sequence). DNA for the CDR3: TGTGCCAGCAGCTTCTCTAGCGGGAGCTCCTACGAGCAGTACTTC. Amino acids: CASSFSSGSSYEQYF.

This clone showed up just once. The chain employs TRBV11-3 and TRBJ1-1; 7 nucleotides agree with TRBD1. The germline gives CDR1 SGHNT, CDR2 YENEEA. The CDR3 has 16 residues. With V trimmed by 3 bases and J by 1 base, 8 bases remained unmatched. CDR3 bases: TGTGCCAGCAGCTTGGTTCCAGGGGGGGAGAACACTGAAGCTTTCTTT. Its translation is CASSLVPGGENTEAFF.

The V call is TRBV13, the J call TRBJ2-1; 7 bases are shared with TRBD2. Trimming cost V 2 bases and J 10 bases; bases outside gene matches: 8. Germline V gene sequence: CDR1 PRHDT, CDR2 FYEKMQ (reference sequence). CDR3 length: 14 residues. The CDR3 here is CASSLNGWEGEQFF. For the CDR3, the DNA is TGTGCCAGCAGCTTAAACGGCTGGGAGGGGGAGCAGTTCTTC.

The rearrangement joins TRBV19 to TRBJ2-5; 10 positions match TRBD1. This CDR3 is built from 14 residues. From germline, CDR1 is LNHDA and CDR2 SQIVND (reference sequence). The ends lost 5 bases at V and 4 bases at J; junction bases unmatched: 4. Here the CDR3 DNA reads TGTGCCAGTAGTTGGACAGGGGGTGTAGAGACCCAGTACTTC. This codes for CASSWTGGVETQYF. The entire variable domain, with the rest obtained from reference TRBV19 and TRBJ2-5, is as follows: DGGITQSPKYLFRKEGQNVTLSCEQNLNHDAMYWYRQDPGQGLRLIYYSQIVNDFQKGDIAEGYSVSREKKESFPLTVTSAQKNPTAFYLCASSWTGGVETQYFGPGTRLLVL.

The chain employs TRBV11-2 and TRBJ2-5; unclear D gene. The CDR3 consists of 15 residues. Germline V CDR1 and CDR2: SGHAT, FQNNGV. V was cut by 1 base and J by 4 bases, with 13 bases left in between. CDR3 nucleotides: TGTGCCAGCAGCTTAGCGTCTGGGATGGGAGAGACCCAGTACTTC. Residues: CASSLASGMGETQYF.